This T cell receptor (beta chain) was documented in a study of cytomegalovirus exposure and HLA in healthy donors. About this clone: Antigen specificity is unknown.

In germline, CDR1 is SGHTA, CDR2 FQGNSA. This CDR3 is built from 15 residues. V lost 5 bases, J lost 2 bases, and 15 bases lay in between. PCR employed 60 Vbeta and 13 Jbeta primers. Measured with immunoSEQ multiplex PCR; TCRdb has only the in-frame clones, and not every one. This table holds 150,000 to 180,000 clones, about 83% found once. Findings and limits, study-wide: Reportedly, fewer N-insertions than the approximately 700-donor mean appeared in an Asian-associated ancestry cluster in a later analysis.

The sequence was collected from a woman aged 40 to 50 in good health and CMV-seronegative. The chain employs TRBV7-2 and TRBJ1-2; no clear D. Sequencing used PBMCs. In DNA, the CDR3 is TGTGCCAGCAGCCCAACCGGGGTGGGCAACTATGGCTACACCTTC. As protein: CASSPTGVGNYGYTF.